This T cell receptor beta chain was sequenced for a study of identical twins. This clonotype was found a few times. V shed 6 bases, J shed 6 bases, and the junction held 9 bases outside the gene matches. CDR1 is DFQATT and CDR2 is SNEGSKA in the germline V gene (reference sequence). This CDR3 is built from 15 residues. In TCRdb, the 5' RACE reads were re-called with MiXCR into one record per CDR3 protein. Among over 500,000 distinct CDR3 sequences listed, 20% to 25% were seen once. The sample was also reused in another study, on T cells expressing NK-cell markers.

The clonotype was recovered from a woman under 30 in good health. The chain has TRBV20-1 and TRBJ2-2; 11 nucleotides match TRBD2. The sequenced sample consisted of CD4+ T cells sorted from blood. The CDR3 sequence: CSAGTGTSGSGELFF. In nucleotides, the CDR3 is TGCAGTGCCGGGACCGGGACTAGCGGTTCCGGGGAGCTGTTTTTT.